Below, one T cell receptor (beta chain) is given with its context. The antigen it recognizes is unknown. Per-nucleotide qualities are absent, and no much larger clonotype sits a single base away. The data stem from a study of blood T cell repertoires in COVID-19 (TCRdb year 2020). About the investigation overall: Samples from collaborators originated in the United States, Italy and Spain and spanned both the acute and convalescent phases of COVID-19. The dataset comprised deeply sampled blood TCRbeta repertoires from subjects exposed to, actively infected with, or recovered from COVID-19. Sample metadata almost always included a de-identified subject ID, COVID-19 status, age in years and sex. The prospective study material was composed of cDNA or gDNA derived from T cells, B-cell-depleted T cells, or PBMCs. Samples were obtained from the ongoing ImmuneRACE study (first 160 participants) and from about 1,300 subjects provided by 6 global collaborators. The repertoires were released in a freely available public database meant as a resource for research on the immune response to SARS-CoV-2. Where HLA class I and class II types were available, the types were taken from metadata supplied by the sample provider, not from assay-based typing. Results and caveats for the whole study, not just this receptor: How much clinical and demographic metadata was included differed by source and by participant, and the metadata was provided uncurated.

Collaborating institutions collected whole blood in K2EDTA tubes following their own protocols. For TCRbeta analysis, collaborator samples were shipped as frozen whole blood, as isolated PBMCs, or as DNA extracted from either sample type. V and J lose 6 bases and 3 bases, and a span of 11 bases separates them. CDR3 length: 14 amino acids, cysteine to phenylalanine. Just the 42-base CDR3 DNA is kept, in frame starting at base 1. The germline V gene provides CDR1 MNHEY and CDR2 SVGEGT. TCRbeta CDR3 regions were amplified from genomic DNA by means of the immunoSEQ Assay, a bias-controlled multiplex PCR. The paper's processing steps were these. Nucleated cell counts per sample were estimated from amplification of reference gene primers within the assay. To quantify the absolute abundance of each unique TCRbeta CDR3 rearrangement, sequence reads were collapsed and filtered. For each sample, productive Simpson clonality was calculated by taking the square root of Simpson's diversity index across productive rearrangements. Entries here come from immuneACCESS through TCRdb and include only in-frame sequences with V and J called. Some clones fail to appear in such tables; in the studies checked, an unresolved V gene covers under half of the shortfall, and the cause of the remainder is unknown. From that table come the V and J calls and clone size; the DNA was used to work out D and trimming. This sample has 60,000 to 95,000 clones in its table, and around nine tenths of those were observed once. The ten largest clones represent about 5% of the sample.

The TCR comes from a human donor in a cohort sampled during active COVID-19. Recombination linked TRBV6-2 or TRBV6-3 to TRBJ2-2, and possibly TRBD1, on 6 matching bases. Specimen: peripheral blood. The nucleotide sequence is given as TGTGCCAGCAGCCAGACAGGTTACACCGGGGAGCTGTTTTTT. It translates to CASSQTGYTGELFF.